The TCR beta chain under discussion was sequenced for a study of blood T cell repertoires in COVID-19 (dated by TCRdb to 2018 to 2021). As for the study more broadly: Samples from collaborators originated in the United States, Italy and Spain and spanned both the acute and convalescent phases of COVID-19. The samples were drawn from the first 160 participants of the ongoing ImmuneRACE study and from 1,254 subjects provided by 6 global collaborators. Deeply sampled blood TCRbeta repertoires from subjects exposed to, actively infected with, or recovered from COVID-19 were included in the dataset. A de-identified subject ID, COVID-19 status, age in years and sex were almost always included in the sample metadata. Where available, HLA class I and class II types were taken from metadata supplied by the sample provider and were not determined by assay-based typing. The prospective study material was composed of cDNA or gDNA derived from T cells, B-cell-depleted T cells, or PBMCs. The repertoires were released in a freely available public database meant as a resource for research on the immune response to SARS-CoV-2.

The immunoSEQ Assay, a bias-controlled multiplex PCR, was used to amplify TCRbeta CDR3 regions from genomic DNA. From the authors' description of their analysis: The number of nucleated cells in each sample was estimated by amplification of reference gene primers within the assay. Sequence reads were collapsed and filtered to measure the absolute abundance of every unique TCRbeta CDR3 rearrangement. Productive Simpson clonality was computed per sample as the square root of Simpson's diversity index over productive rearrangements. The clones in this table, taken by TCRdb from immuneACCESS, are in-frame only. Not every clone is retained; where verified, under half of the shortfall comes from an unresolved V gene, and the cause of the rest is unknown. The V and J calls and clone size come from that table; D and trimming were worked out from the DNA. The sample data list 55,000 to 85,000 clones, and roughly four fifths of these were observed just once. The ten largest clones capture 0.83% of the sample.

A note on this clone: No cognate antigen has been identified for it. No much larger clone is present one base from it, and per-base qualities are unavailable.

Whole blood was collected in K2EDTA tubes by collaborating institutions according to the institutions' own protocols. For TCRbeta analysis, collaborators shipped samples as frozen whole blood, isolated PBMCs, or DNA extracted from either of those sample types. The investigation overall reported the following: How much clinical and demographic metadata was included differed by source and by participant, and the metadata was provided uncurated.

The TCR sequence derives from an older woman with acute or convalescent COVID-19. Material: peripheral blood.

The CDR3 protein is CASSLETGANTGELFF. The DNA sequence follows: TGTGCCAGCAGCTTGGAGACAGGGGCCAACACCGGGGAGCTGTTTTTT. The V gene is TRBV5-5 and the J gene is TRBJ2-2; TRBD1 agrees with 8 junctional bases. CDR1 and CDR2 are drawn from the germline V gene (reference sequence): SGHKS, YYEKEE. The CDR3, from cysteine to phenylalanine, totals 16 residues. Only the CDR3 portion is preserved as DNA: 48 bases, with reading frame beginning at the first base. V is cut back by 0 bases and J by 2 bases, with 3 bases in the junction unmatched. Full variable domain (CDR3 extended with the reference TRBV5-5 and TRBJ2-2 proteins): DAGVTQSPTHLIKTRGQQVTLRCSPISGHKSVSWYQQVLGQGPQFIFQYYEKEERGRGNFPDRFSARQFPNYSSELNVNALLLGDSALYLCASSLETGANTGELFFGEGSRLTVL.